These T cell receptor beta chains were read from a single sample in a study of blood T cell repertoires in COVID-19. Measured with immunoSEQ multiplex PCR; TCRdb has only the in-frame clones, and not every one. Among about 190,000 clones, 75% to 90% were seen once, and the ten largest hold about 1%. Sequencing was carried out using peripheral blood. These receptors were taken from a man younger than 40 with acute or convalescent COVID-19. The CDR3 runs from the conserved cysteine through the conserved F or W. D genes are given only for firm matches. Rows may omit the clone size; those that give it use once, few, many or a size class.

>TRBJ1-4|.|TRBV27|TRBD1
CASSLTGGAFSNEKLFF
TGTGCCAGCAGCTTAACAGGGGGCGCTTTTTCTAATGAAAAACTGTTTTTT
>TRBJ2-7|.|TRBV27|.
CASSPPPSEQYF
TGTGCCAGCAGCCCACCCCCGAGCGAGCAGTACTTC
>TRBJ1-5|few|TRBV3-1/TRBV3-2|TRBD1
CASSPDRGRNQPQHF
TGTGCCAGCAGTCCGGACAGGGGCCGCAATCAGCCCCAGCATTTT
>TRBJ2-5|.|TRBV3-1/TRBV3-2|TRBD1
CASRGDRGVTSYF
TGTGCCAGCAGGGGAGACAGGGGAGTGACCTCGTACTTC
>TRBJ1-5|once|TRBV27|.
CASSPMTGSNQPQHF
TGTGCCAGCAGTCCAATGACAGGTAGCAATCAGCCCCAGCATTTT
>TRBJ1-1|.|TRBV19|.
CASRRVYGGDTEAFF
TGTGCCAGTAGAAGGGTCTATGGGGGGGACACTGAAGCTTTCTTT
>TRBJ1-1|few|TRBV5-1|.
CASSLAGNTEAFF
TGCGCCAGCAGCCTCGCGGGGAACACTGAAGCTTTCTTT
>TRBJ2-7|.|TRBV27|.
CASSLIGQGFYEQYF
TGTGCCAGCAGTTTAATAGGTCAGGGATTCTACGAGCAGTACTTC
>TRBJ1-2|few|TRBV30|.
CAWSPGGGLGYTF
TGTGCCTGGAGTCCGGGCGGGGGCCTTGGCTACACCTTC
>TRBJ1-2|.|TRBV7-9|TRBD1
CASSPAIGQGQNGYTF
TGTGCCAGCAGCCCCGCCATCGGACAGGGGCAAAATGGCTACACCTTC
>TRBJ1-2|.|TRBV28|TRBD1
CASSEGGQGRRRGYTF
TGTGCCAGCAGTGAAGGGGGACAGGGGAGGCGGCGAGGCTACACCTTC
>TRBJ2-5|.|TRBV6-5|.
CASSYSGRPRRETQYF
TGTGCCAGCAGTTACTCCGGCAGGCCCCGTCGTGAGACCCAGTACTTC
>TRBJ2-3|.|TRBV7-9|TRBD2
CASGISGRTDTQYF
TGTGCCAGCGGTATTAGCGGGAGAACAGATACGCAGTATTTT
>TRBJ2-3|.|TRBV19|.
CASTLDRVSTDTQYF
TGTGCCAGCACTCTTGATAGAGTCAGCACAGATACGCAGTATTTT
>TRBJ1-4|.|TRBV6-5|.
CASSSGTKGLFF
TGTGCCAGCAGTTCCGGGACAAAGGGACTGTTTTTT
>TRBJ1-6|.|TRBV3-1/TRBV3-2|TRBD1
CASSHGTDNSPLHF
TGTGCCAGCAGCCACGGGACAGATAATTCACCCCTCCACTTT
>TRBJ2-7|.|TRBV5-1|.
CASSRVVYEQYF
TGCGCCAGCAGCCGGGTAGTGTACGAGCAGTACTTC
>TRBJ1-4|.|TRBV7-8|.
CASSFGANEKLFF
TGTGCCAGCAGCTTTGGGGCGAATGAAAAACTGTTTTTT
>TRBJ2-1|few|TRBV5-8|TRBD2
CASSQEVAGANEQFF
TGTGCCAGCAGCCAGGAGGTAGCGGGGGCCAATGAGCAGTTCTTC
>TRBJ2-3|.|TRBV2|.
CASLTEPITDTQYF
TGTGCCAGCTTAACCGAGCCGATCACAGATACGCAGTATTTT
>TRBJ2-7|.|TRBV5-4|TRBD1
CASGQMGQGLSEQYF
TGTGCCAGCGGCCAAATGGGACAGGGACTTAGCGAGCAGTACTTC
>TRBJ1-4|.|TRBV2|TRBD1
CASQIDRGSEKLFF
TGTGCCAGCCAAATAGACAGGGGGAGTGAAAAACTGTTTTTT
>TRBJ1-5|.|TRBV6-6|TRBD1
CASSPTGASQPQHF
TGTGCCAGCAGTCCTACAGGGGCAAGTCAGCCCCAGCATTTT
>TRBJ2-5|once|TRBV19|.
CASSVRRVEAGETQYF
TGTGCCAGTAGTGTCCGGAGGGTCGAAGCAGGTGAGACCCAGTACTTC
>TRBJ2-1|.|TRBV7-8|TRBD2
CASSPPGTRSYNEQFF
TGTGCCAGCAGCCCACCGGGGACTAGATCCTACAATGAGCAGTTCTTC
>TRBJ1-2|few|TRBV6-2/TRBV6-3|.
CASSPSRRGYTF
TGTGCCAGCAGTCCCAGCCGGCGGGGCTACACCTTC
>TRBJ1-6|once|TRBV6-1|.
CASSEPSFFGTLNSPLHF
TGTGCCAGCAGTGAACCGAGTTTTTTTGGGACACTGAATTCACCCCTCCACTTT
>TRBJ2-1|.|TRBV9|TRBD1
CASSVQGVHNEQFF
TGTGCCAGCAGCGTGCAGGGGGTCCACAATGAGCAGTTCTTC
>TRBJ1-6|.|TRBV28|TRBD1
CASSSPGQASPLHF
TGTGCCAGCAGTTCGCCGGGACAGGCGTCACCCCTCCACTTT
>TRBJ2-7|.|TRBV5-1|TRBD1
CASSESGTGGNEQYF
TGCGCCAGCAGCGAATCCGGGACAGGGGGCAACGAGCAGTACTTC
>TRBJ1-1|.|TRBV6-5|.
CASSYSWQMNTEAFF
TGTGCCAGCAGTTACTCCTGGCAGATGAACACTGAAGCTTTCTTT
>TRBJ2-1|.|TRBV10-2|TRBD2
CASSLGSGRARNEQFF
TGCGCCAGCAGTCTGGGGAGCGGGAGGGCCCGGAATGAGCAGTTCTTC
>TRBJ1-1|.|TRBV2|.
CASSPQGMTEAFF
TGTGCCAGCAGCCCCCAGGGGATGACTGAAGCTTTCTTT
>TRBJ1-4|.|TRBV10-3|.
CAISELQGPTNEKLFF
TGTGCCATCAGTGAGTTACAGGGCCCAACTAATGAAAAACTGTTTTTT
>TRBJ2-7|.|TRBV6-1|.
CASTQGQIYEQYF
TGTGCCAGCACCCAAGGACAGATTTACGAGCAGTACTTC
>TRBJ1-5|.|TRBV21-1|.
CASSKGIQGIRNQPQHF
TGTGCCAGCAGCAAAGGGATACAGGGAATTCGCAATCAGCCCCAGCATTTT
>TRBJ1-5|.|TRBV7-2|TRBD1
CASRQGAYQPQHF
TGTGCCAGCCGACAGGGGGCGTATCAGCCCCAGCATTTT
>TRBJ2-1|.|TRBV9|.
CASSVASKYNEQFF
TGTGCCAGCAGCGTAGCTAGCAAGTACAATGAGCAGTTCTTC
>TRBJ2-1|.|TRBV5-1|TRBD1
CASSSMSGGNYNEQFF
TGCGCCAGCAGCTCGATGTCAGGGGGTAATTACAATGAGCAGTTCTTC